This paragraph reports one T cell receptor beta chain. The antigen is undetermined. Per the germline V gene, CDR1 is SGHTA and CDR2 is FQGNSA. The V and J ends lost 2 bases and 2 bases, in that order; junction bases with no gene match: 1. The CDR3 covers 15 residues. Primers for the PCR totalled 60 Vbeta and 13 Jbeta. Sequencing used immunoSEQ multiplex PCR; TCRdb keeps in-frame clones, though not all of them. Among 130,000 or so clones listed, around 65% were seen once. This sample was included in a study of cytomegalovirus exposure and HLA in healthy donors. Whole-study context: Under 85% of more than 300 genotyped donors fell in the Caucasian-associated ancestry cluster. General study results and limits: A later analysis associated 16,000 or so TCR beta sequences with HLA alleles at a 0.05 false discovery rate.

Sequencing was carried out using PBMCs. The rearrangement links TRBV7-2 to TRBJ2-5; TRBD2 agrees at 11 bases. The origin of this receptor is a woman aged 55-70 years in good health and CMV-seronegative. DNA of the CDR3: TGTGCCAGCAGCTTAAGACTAGCGGGGCAAGAGACCCAGTACTTC. Translated: CASSLRLAGQETQYF.